This T cell receptor (beta chain) is drawn from a study of cytomegalovirus exposure and HLA in healthy donors. Study results and caveats: Later on, an analysis tied 15,000 to 20,000 TCR beta sequences to HLA alleles at 0.05 false discovery rate. Confirmation was obtained in vitro that a few CMV-associated chains are specific for CMV antigens. Sequencing depth across donors, presence/absence analyses assumed, was roughly uniform.

Per the germline V gene, CDR1 is SGHNT and CDR2 is YYREEE (reference sequence). CDR3 size: 16 residues. The junction had 10 bases not matched to a gene; V was cut back by 4 bases and J by 8 bases. Primers: 60 Vbeta forward and 13 Jbeta reverse. The table came from immunoSEQ multiplex PCR; TCRdb's copy has only in-frame clones and leaves some out. Of approximately 170,000 clones listed, roughly 72% were seen once; the top ten hold under 2.5%. A word on this clone: Its cognate antigen is unknown.

This clonotype was sampled from a woman younger than 45 in good health and CMV-seropositive. The chain combines TRBV5-4 with TRBJ1-6; the match to TRBD1 covers 9 bases. Material for sequencing was PBMCs. The CDR3: CASSPTADRGDSPLHF. CDR3 DNA: TGTGCCAGCAGCCCGACCGCCGACAGGGGGGATTCACCCCTCCACTTT. The variable domain in full, with the rest retrieved from reference TRBV5-4 and TRBJ1-6, is ETGVTQSPTHLIKTRGQQVTLRCSSQSGHNTVSWYQQALGQGPQFIFQYYREEENGRGNFPPRFSGLQFPNYSSELNVNALELDDSALYLCASSPTADRGDSPLHFGNGTRLTVT.